These 31 T cell receptor beta chains share one sample of origin, sequenced in a study of cytomegalovirus exposure and HLA in healthy donors. The primer mix had 60 Vbeta and 13 Jbeta primers. Some clones are missing from TCRdb's copy, which holds only in-frame ones; the method was immunoSEQ multiplex PCR. Of approximately 160,000 clones in the sample, roughly 80% were seen once. The material sequenced was PBMCs. The receptors were sampled from a man in his fifties or sixties in good health and CMV-seropositive.

This clone was seen only a few times. The chain links TRBV19 to TRBJ1-1, with D unclear. This CDR3 is built from 16 residues. The V end was cut by 5 bases, the J end by 0 bases, with 16 bases between. Germline V lookup: CDR1 LNHDA, CDR2 SQIVND (reference sequence). Written as DNA, the CDR3 is TGTGCCAGTAGTTCCCCGGGAGGACCCATGAACACTGAAGCTTTCTTT. Encoded protein: CASSSPGGPMNTEAFF.

This chain links TRBV5-1 with TRBJ1-1, with D maybe TRBD1 (6 bases). V was trimmed by 1 base and J by 3 bases, leaving 10 bases between them. In germline, CDR1 is SGHRS, CDR2 YFSETQ. The CDR3 has 14 residues. This CDR3 reads CASSLQGWDTEAFF. CDR3 coding DNA: TGCGCCAGCAGCTTGCAGGGGTGGGACACTGAAGCTTTCTTT.

This chain uses TRBV5-1 with TRBJ2-7, with TRBD1 matching over 9 bases. CDR1 and CDR2 from the germline V gene are SGHRS and YFSETQ. The CDR3 has 15 residues. After removal of 4 bases from V and 6 bases from J, the junction contained 11 bases not matched to a gene. The CDR3 DNA is TGCGCCAGCAGCCCGGGACAGGGTTATGCGGCCGAGCAGTACTTC. Its protein is CASSPGQGYAAEQYF. Using reference TRBV5-1 and TRBJ2-7 for the parts outside the CDR3, the full variable domain is KAGVTQTPRYLIKTRGQQVTLSCSPISGHRSVSWYQQTPGQGLQFLFEYFSETQRNKGNFPGRFSGRQFSNSRSEMNVSTLELGDSALYLCASSPGQGYAAEQYFGPGTRLTVT.

The V and J genes are TRBV23-1 and TRBJ2-7, with D maybe TRBD1 (5 bases). TRBV23-1 counts as an open reading frame of uncertain function. This CDR3 comprises 16 residues. V was trimmed by 2 bases and J by 0 bases, leaving 14 bases between them. The CDR3 loop is CASSQPSQVNSYEQYF. In DNA, the CDR3 is TGCGCCAGCAGTCAACCGTCACAGGTGAACTCCTACGAGCAGTACTTC.

The chain uses TRBV6-1 and TRBJ2-7; 10 bases are shared with TRBD2. Germline trimming cut 1 base from V and 0 bases from J; bases unmatched to any gene: 0. This CDR3 is 15 amino acids long. Germline V lookup: CDR1 MNHNS, CDR2 SASEGT. CDR3 residues: CASSEGTSGSYEQYF. The CDR3 coding sequence is TGTGCCAGCAGTGAAGGGACTAGCGGCTCCTACGAGCAGTACTTC.

This clone appeared a few times. J is TRBJ1-3 and V is TRBV11-2, with TRBD1 matching 9 bases. The CDR3 is 15 amino acids. The V segment lost 5 bases and the J segment 2 bases; nucleotides outside the gene matches: 4. Germline loops: CDR1 SGHAT, CDR2 FQNNGV. The CDR3 spells CASSARTGAGNTIYF. The CDR3 coding sequence is TGTGCCAGCAGCGCAAGGACAGGGGCTGGAAACACCATATATTTT.

This clone was seen a single time. This CDR3 reads CASSYLGDGYTF. CDR3 coding DNA: TGTGCCAGCAGTTATTTAGGGGATGGCTACACCTTC. The V gene is TRBV6-5, the J gene TRBJ1-2; D may be TRBD1 (5 bases). Germline CDR1 MNHEY, CDR2 SVGAGI. With 3 bases removed from V and 6 bases from J, the gap between germline ends came to 8 bases. This CDR3 comprises 12 residues.

The genes are TRBV7-6 and TRBJ2-7; 10 nucleotides align to TRBD2. Germline V lookup: CDR1 SGHVS, CDR2 FNYEAQ. The CDR3 is 15 amino acids. J gave up 3 bases and V 3 bases, and 5 bases lay outside the gene matches. This chain's CDR3 is CASSFGTSAYYEQYF. The CDR3 region has the DNA TGTGCCAGCAGCTTCGGGACTAGCGCCTACTACGAGCAGTACTTC.

V and J are TRBV6-6 and TRBJ2-7; D might be TRBD2 (6 bases). The germline gives CDR1 MNHNY, CDR2 SVGAGI (reference sequence). V shed 5 bases and J shed 0 bases, with 8 bases lying between them. This CDR3 is built from 13 residues. DNA for the CDR3: TGTGCCAGCAGTCCGGGGGACTCCTACGAGCAGTACTTC. Translated, it gives CASSPGDSYEQYF.

This clone was seen a single time. The J gene is TRBJ2-6, the V gene TRBV5-1; weak D call: TRBD1 (6 bases). Germline lookup yields CDR1 SGHRS and CDR2 YFSETQ. V lost 4 bases and J lost 0, with 14 bases in between. CDR3 length: 17 residues. The CDR3 region is CASSDRQVNSGANVLTF. CDR3 nucleotide sequence: TGCGCCAGCAGCGATCGACAGGTAAACTCTGGGGCCAACGTCCTGACTTTC. The whole variable domain, filled in from reference TRBV5-1 and TRBJ2-6, reads KAGVTQTPRYLIKTRGQQVTLSCSPISGHRSVSWYQQTPGQGLQFLFEYFSETQRNKGNFPGRFSGRQFSNSRSEMNVSTLELGDSALYLCASSDRQVNSGANVLTFGAGSRLTVL.

The chain uses TRBV28 and TRBJ1-5, with TRBD1 as a possible D gene (5 bases). The V and J ends lost 7 bases and 6 bases respectively, with 10 bases between them. CDR1 is MDHEN, CDR2 SYDVKM, per germline. The CDR3 loop spans 12 amino acids. The CDR3: CASTGYGQPQHF. The CDR3 DNA follows: TGTGCCAGCACAGGGTACGGTCAGCCCCAGCATTTT.

The rearrangement joins TRBV18 to TRBJ2-7; 9 bases align to TRBD1. Germline lookup yields CDR1 KGHSH and CDR2 LQKENI. The V segment lost 6 bases and the J segment 3 bases; nucleotides outside the gene matches: 6. The CDR3 is made up of 14 amino acids. CDR3 nucleotide sequence: TGTGCCAGCTCCGTGACAGGGGGAAACTACGAGCAGTACTTC. Encoded protein: CASSVTGGNYEQYF.

The chain is built from TRBV28 and TRBJ1-5; TRBD1 matches 7 bases. CDR3 length: 14 amino acids. Trimming took 6 bases from V and 6 from J; bases not matched to a gene: 8. The germline V gene has CDR1 MDHEN and CDR2 SYDVKM. CDR3 sequence reads: CASRKLRGLQPQHF. In DNA form, the CDR3 reads TGTGCCAGCAGAAAGTTGAGGGGGCTTCAGCCCCAGCATTTT.

V gene TRBV28 combines with J gene TRBJ1-6; possibly TRBD1 for D (5 bases). The length of the CDR3 is 14 residues. V lost 8 bases and J 10 bases, leaving 18 bases between the germline ends. Germline CDR1 reads MDHEN; CDR2 reads SYDVKM. CDR3 DNA: TGTGCCAGCCTCGGGGGGTGGGGGTCGTCACCCCTCCACTTT. This gives the protein CASLGGWGSSPLHF.

The chain carries TRBV5-1 and TRBJ1-3; 10 nucleotides agree with TRBD1. Germline trimming cut 4 bases from V and 2 bases from J; bases unmatched to any gene: 6. The CDR3 is 16 residues long. Germline V CDR1 and CDR2: SGHRS, YFSETQ. The chain's CDR3 is CASSPDRGRTGNTIYF. In nucleotides, the CDR3 is TGCGCCAGCAGCCCAGACAGGGGGCGGACTGGAAACACCATATATTTT.

V and J are TRBV11-2 and TRBJ2-3; D remains unclear. This CDR3 has 12 amino acids. The V and J ends lost 5 bases and 6 bases respectively, with 9 bases between them. CDR1 SGHAT and CDR2 FQNNGV come from the germline V gene. As DNA, the CDR3 is TGTGCCAGCAGCCGAGCCGGGGATACGCAGTATTTT. Translating gives CASSRAGDTQYF.

The chain is built from TRBV6-6 and TRBJ2-7, with 7 positions matching TRBD1. The CDR3 sequence is 14 residues long. Unmatched junction bases numbered 2, after V lost 0 bases and J lost 3 bases. Germline V lookup: CDR1 MNHNY, CDR2 SVGAGI (reference sequence). The CDR3 nucleotides are TGTGCCAGCAGTTACTCAGGGGGCGGCTACGAGCAGTACTTC. Its translation: CASSYSGGGYEQYF.

J is TRBJ2-5 and V is TRBV9; no clear D gene. The DNA end lines up better with TRBJ2-7; the J call may be wrong. The CDR3 contains 13 residues. CDR1 is SGDLS and CDR2 is YYNGEE in the germline V gene. DNA of the CDR3: TGTGCCAGCAGCGTAGATTCGGGTTACGAGCAGTACTTC. This translates into CASSVDSGYEQYF.

The genes are TRBV2 and TRBJ2-7, with D unclear. Trimming cost V 4 bases and J 6 bases, with 13 bases left between them. Germline V gene lookup returns CDR1 SNHLY and CDR2 FYNNEI. There are 13 residues in the CDR3. Here the CDR3 reads CASSVEETGEQYF. The CDR3 DNA sequence: TGTGCCAGCAGTGTCGAAGAGACGGGCGAGCAGTACTTC. Supplemented by reference TRBV2 and TRBJ2-7, the full variable domain reads EPEVTQTPSHQVTQMGQEVILRCVPISNHLYFYWYRQILGQKVEFLVSFYNNEISEKSEIFDDQFSVERPDGSNFTLKIRSTKLEDSAMYFCASSVEETGEQYFGPGTRLTVT.

The V gene is TRBV5-5, the J gene TRBJ2-7; possible D gene TRBD1, 5 bases. Trimming cost V 5 bases and J 0 bases, with 15 bases left between them. This CDR3 has 15 residues. Germline V CDR1 and CDR2: SGHKS, YYEKEE (reference sequence). In DNA form, the CDR3 reads TGTGCCAGCAGTTTAGGGGCTTATAGCTCCTACGAGCAGTACTTC. This codes for CASSLGAYSSYEQYF.

This clone was observed once. The CDR3 region is CASSQRQGNTEAFF. CDR3 DNA: TGTGCCAGCAGCCAACGACAGGGGAACACTGAAGCTTTCTTT. The chain couples TRBV14 to TRBJ1-1; 7 bases are a match to TRBD1. V gave up 2 bases and J gave up 1 base; unmatched junction bases: 1. The CDR3 extends over 14 amino acids. The germline CDR1 and CDR2 sequences are SGHDN and FVKESK.

This chain joins TRBV5-6 and TRBJ2-7; 10 bases fit TRBD1. This CDR3 comprises 16 residues. V dropped 3 bases and J dropped 2; count of bases not matched to a gene: 8. The germline V gene has CDR1 SGHDT and CDR2 YYEEEE. The CDR3 loop reads CASSSFSGTGAYEQYF. In nucleotides, the CDR3 is TGTGCCAGCAGCTCGTTCTCCGGGACAGGGGCCTACGAGCAGTACTTC.

The chain uses TRBV19 and TRBJ1-4; 7 positions agree with TRBD1. CDR1 is LNHDA, CDR2 SQIVND, per germline (reference sequence). With 5 bases clipped from V and 6 bases from J, the junction kept 6 bases outside the gene matches. The CDR3 contains 14 residues. CDR3 nucleotide sequence: TGTGCCAGTAGTCTCGGACAGGAGGATGAAAAACTGTTTTTT. It encodes CASSLGQEDEKLFF.

The chain uses TRBV5-1 and TRBJ1-1; D remains unclear. V lost 5 bases, J lost 1 base, and 15 bases lay in between. CDR1 SGHRS and CDR2 YFSETQ come from the germline V gene. The CDR3 is 15 amino acids. CDR3 in DNA: TGCGCCAGCAGGAGAAGGGAGGGAACGAACACTGAAGCTTTCTTT. It is translated as CASRRREGTNTEAFF.

The rearrangement uses TRBV6-1 and TRBJ1-5; no definite D call. CDR3 length: 13 amino acids. The V and J ends lost 8 bases and 5 bases respectively, with 13 bases between them. Germline values: CDR1 MNHNS, CDR2 SASEGT. The CDR3 region is CASRSPTYQPQHF. CDR3 DNA: TGTGCCAGCCGCAGCCCGACTTATCAGCCCCAGCATTTT.

V and J are TRBV5-1 and TRBJ2-3; 7 positions match TRBD1. From germline, CDR1 is SGHRS and CDR2 YFSETQ. J lost 4 bases, V lost 3 bases, and 5 bases had no gene match. The CDR3 sequence is 14 residues long. The DNA of the CDR3 is TGCGCCAGCAGCTCAGTGACAGGGCCAGATACGCAGTATTTT. Encoded protein: CASSSVTGPDTQYF.

This clone was counted a single time. The V and J genes are TRBV6-5 and TRBJ2-5; the match to TRBD2 covers 8 bases. This CDR3 has 16 amino acids. After removal of 0 bases from V and 5 bases from J, the junction contained 8 bases not matched to a gene. Per germline, CDR1 MNHEY and CDR2 SVGAGI. CDR3 nucleotides: TGTGCCAGCAGTTACTCGGGACTAGGCCGGGGGGAGACCCAGTACTTC. Translated, it gives CASSYSGLGRGETQYF.

This chain joins TRBV19 and TRBJ2-7, with 8 bases matching TRBD1. CDR1 LNHDA and CDR2 SQIVND come from the germline V gene (reference sequence). V shed 2 bases, J shed 3 bases, and the junction held 6 bases outside the gene matches. This CDR3 has 15 residues. The CDR3 reads CASSITQGDLYEQYF. The DNA for the CDR3 is TGTGCCAGTAGTATAACACAGGGGGATCTCTACGAGCAGTACTTC.

This chain links TRBV7-9 with TRBJ2-5; 8 bases are shared with TRBD2. Germline V gene data show CDR1 as SEHNR and CDR2 as FQNEAQ (reference sequence). V lost 6 bases to trimming and J lost 5 bases; unmatched junction nucleotides: 14. This CDR3 contains 16 residues. The CDR3 bases are TGTGCCAGCAGACTCTCCCGCGGGGGGCGGGGGGAGACCCAGTACTTC. Translating it yields CASRLSRGGRGETQYF.

The rearrangement joins TRBV28 to TRBJ1-2; D is unclear. This CDR3 has 12 amino acids. The germline V gene encodes CDR1 MDHEN and CDR2 SYDVKM. V dropped 6 bases and J dropped 9 bases, with 14 bases sitting between them. The CDR3 nucleotides are TGTGCCAGCAGACCAGCCCGAGGGAGCTACACCTTC. It yields the protein CASRPARGSYTF.

This clone showed up just a few times. The chain has TRBV2 and TRBJ2-7; a possible D gene is TRBD1 (6 bases). Germline lookup yields CDR1 SNHLY and CDR2 FYNNEI. The V end was cut by 4 bases, the J end by 6 bases, with 10 bases between. The CDR3 has 12 amino acids. CDR3 sequence reads: CASSADRREQYF. The CDR3 DNA sequence: TGTGCCAGCAGTGCCGACAGGCGCGAGCAGTACTTC.